This is a list of T cell receptor beta chains from one sample in a study of blood T cell repertoires in COVID-19. Produced via immunoSEQ multiplex PCR; TCRdb's table is partial and in-frame only. The sample contains some 190,000 clones, 85% to 90% of which appear only once. What was sequenced was PBMCs or T cells enriched from blood (not recorded which). The origin of the receptors is a woman aged 40 to 50 in a cohort exposed to, infected with or recovered from COVID-19 (not recorded which). Each CDR3 is given with its conserved first and last residue. The D gene is left open where the match is weak. Clone size appears in some rows only: once, few, many, or a class for an expanded clone.

V gene	clone size	D gene	J gene	CDR3 DNA	CDR3 protein
TRBV4-3	.	.	TRBJ2-7	TGCGCCAGCAGCCAAGGAAGCTCCGTCGAGCAGTACTTC	CASSQGSSVEQYF
TRBV11-2	once	.	TRBJ1-4	TGTGCCAGCAGTTTACGGAGCGGTGGACAGCTGTTTTTT	CASSLRSGGQLFF
TRBV29-1	.	TRBD1	TRBJ2-7	TGCAGCGCGGACAGGGGTGAGGGCGAGCAGTACTTC	CSADRGEGEQYF
TRBV19	.	TRBD1	TRBJ1-4	TGTGCCAGTAGTATAGTTGGCGGGACAGGAGAAATTCTGTTTTTT	CASSIVGGTGEILFF
TRBV5-4	.	.	TRBJ1-5	TGTGCCAGCAGCCCGCTCACGAGGGCCGGGGAGCCCCAGCATTTT	CASSPLTRAGEPQHF
TRBV14	.	.	TRBJ2-7	TGTGCCAGCAGCCAAGATTCAGGGGTCGCTTACGAGCAGTACTTC	CASSQDSGVAYEQYF
TRBV9	.	TRBD1	TRBJ1-6	TGTGCCAGCAGCGGTAGAGACAGGGGGAACTCACCCCTCCACTTT	CASSGRDRGNSPLHF
TRBV4-1	.	.	TRBJ1-1	TGCGCCAGCAGCCAAGATATTGGGGGGGAGCTAGGCACTGAAGCTTTCTTT	CASSQDIGGELGTEAFF
TRBV6-5	.	.	TRBJ1-5	TGTGCCAGTAGGGGATTTGGGAATCAGCCCCAGCATTTT	CASRGFGNQPQHF
TRBV5-6	.	.	TRBJ1-4	TGTGCCAGCAGCCGTGCGGTATCGACTAATGAAAAACTGTTTTTT	CASSRAVSTNEKLFF
TRBV27	.	TRBD1	TRBJ1-2	TGTGCCAGCAGTCCTACCTACCCAACAGGGGGCGATGGCTACACCTTC	CASSPTYPTGGDGYTF
TRBV19	.	.	TRBJ2-7	TGTGCCAGTAGCCCCGGAGCGGGTCCCTACGAGCAGTACTTC	CASSPGAGPYEQYF
TRBV4-1	.	.	TRBJ2-1	TGCGCCAGCAGCCAAGGGCCCCTAGTGGCCTCGGATGAGCAGTTCTTC	CASSQGPLVASDEQFF
TRBV6-1	.	TRBD2	TRBJ2-7	TGTGCCAGCAGTGAAGGGGGGAGGGCAGGGTCCACCTACGAGCAGTACTTC	CASSEGGRAGSTYEQYF
TRBV27	once	.	TRBJ1-1	TGTGCCAGCAGTTTGGGGAGGATGAACACTGAAGCTTTCTTT	CASSLGRMNTEAFF
TRBV2	.	TRBD2	TRBJ2-5	TGTGCCAGCAGCGCAAGCGGGGGCCTCCAAGAGACCCAGTACTTC	CASSASGGLQETQYF
TRBV4-1	.	.	TRBJ1-1	TGCGCCAGCAGCCAAGACCCAGGCTCTGAAGCTTTCTTT	CASSQDPGSEAFF
TRBV6-2/TRBV6-3	few	.	TRBJ2-3	TGTGCCAGCAGTTACCCGGGAGTTATAAGGTCGCAGTATTTT	CASSYPGVIRSQYF
TRBV4-3	.	.	TRBJ2-1	TGCGCCAGCAGCCAAGGAGCCCAGCGCAATGAGCAGTTCTTC	CASSQGAQRNEQFF
TRBV9	once	.	TRBJ2-3	TGTGCCAGCAGCGCTCCCCGACTACAAAGTTCTCCAGATACGCAGTATTTT	CASSAPRLQSSPDTQYF
TRBV10-3	few	TRBD2	TRBJ2-5	TGTGCCATCAGTGGGGCGGGAGTGGAGACCCAGTACTTC	CAISGAGVETQYF
TRBV30	.	.	TRBJ1-1	TGTGCCTGGAGTTCACAGGGTGAGGCTGAAGCTTTCTTT	CAWSSQGEAEAFF
TRBV9	.	.	TRBJ1-3	TGTGCCAGCAGCCCATACGGAGGCGCCTCTGGAAACACCATATATTTT	CASSPYGGASGNTIYF
TRBV2	.	TRBD2	TRBJ2-3	TGTGCCAGCAGTGAAAAGACCGGTAGCGGGGGGCACTCAGATACGCAGTATTTT	CASSEKTGSGGHSDTQYF
TRBV27	.	.	TRBJ2-3	TGTGCCAGCAGTTCCTCCGACAGAGATACGCAGTATTTT	CASSSSDRDTQYF
TRBV16	.	.	TRBJ1-6	TGTGCCAGCAGCCAATCAAGGGGCAACTATAATTCACCCCTCCACTTT	CASSQSRGNYNSPLHF
TRBV5-4	.	TRBD1	TRBJ1-2	TGTGCCAGCAGCGTCACAGGGGGCGGTAACTATGGCTACACCTTC	CASSVTGGGNYGYTF
TRBV7-9	.	.	TRBJ1-6	TGTGCCAGCACCCCACTTCTGGGAGCCAATTCACCCCTCCACTTT	CASTPLLGANSPLHF
TRBV20-1	.	.	TRBJ2-1	TGCAGTGCTAGACAGGGGCCCGGGCAGTTCTTC	CSARQGPGQFF
TRBV19	.	.	TRBJ2-7	TGTGCCAGTAGTATCACTAGCAGTAGCTACGAGCAGTACTTC	CASSITSSSYEQYF
TRBV9	.	TRBD1	TRBJ1-1	TGTGCCAGCAGCGCAGGACAGGGATATACTGAAGCTTTCTTT	CASSAGQGYTEAFF
TRBV4-3	.	.	TRBJ1-4	TGCGCCAGCAGCCAAGTCCAGGGGGAAAAACTGTTTTTT	CASSQVQGEKLFF
TRBV7-5	.	.	TRBJ2-7	.	CVRSLVGQGSYEQYF
TRBV6-5	.	.	TRBJ1-1	TGTGCCAGCGAACCCTTGGCGGGGGTGAACACTGAAGCTTTCTTT	CASEPLAGVNTEAFF
TRBV7-2	.	.	TRBJ1-5	TGTGCCAGCAGCTTAGTCCCGTATAGCAATCAGCCCCAGCATTTT	CASSLVPYSNQPQHF
TRBV5-1	.	.	TRBJ2-5	TGCGCCAGCACCTTAAGGGGATTGAAGGAGACCCAGTACTTC	CASTLRGLKETQYF
TRBV2	.	.	TRBJ1-5	TGTGCCAGCAGTGAAGCGACAGTTAGCAATCAGCCCCAGCATTTT	CASSEATVSNQPQHF
TRBV3-1/TRBV3-2	.	.	TRBJ2-6	TGTGCCAGCAGCCAAGATTGGGCAGGGGGGTACTCTGGGGCCAACGTCCTGACTTTC	CASSQDWAGGYSGANVLTF
TRBV6-1	.	.	TRBJ1-3	TGTGCCAGCAGTGAATGGGCGCAGGGAAACACCATATATTTT	CASSEWAQGNTIYF
TRBV7-8	.	.	TRBJ1-5	TGTGCCAGCAGCTTAACCCGGACACCTAATAGCAATCAGCCCCAGCATTTT	CASSLTRTPNSNQPQHF
TRBV7-2	.	TRBD1	TRBJ2-7	TGTGCCAGCAGCTTAACAGGGGAAGCCTACGAGCAGTACTTC	CASSLTGEAYEQYF
TRBV5-8	.	.	TRBJ1-2	TGTGCCACGGCCCGGATGGGGGGAGCCTATGGCTACACCTTC	CATARMGGAYGYTF
TRBV19	once	.	TRBJ2-3	TGTGCCAGTAGTATCCAACTGGGCGATACGCAGTATTTT	CASSIQLGDTQYF
TRBV7-8	.	TRBD1	TRBJ2-1	TGTGCCAGCAGCTTAGCAGGACAGGGTAATGAGCAGTTCTTC	CASSLAGQGNEQFF
TRBV7-6	.	.	TRBJ1-1	TGTGCCAGCAGCTTTGGGGGGGAAGCTTTCTTT	CASSFGGEAFF